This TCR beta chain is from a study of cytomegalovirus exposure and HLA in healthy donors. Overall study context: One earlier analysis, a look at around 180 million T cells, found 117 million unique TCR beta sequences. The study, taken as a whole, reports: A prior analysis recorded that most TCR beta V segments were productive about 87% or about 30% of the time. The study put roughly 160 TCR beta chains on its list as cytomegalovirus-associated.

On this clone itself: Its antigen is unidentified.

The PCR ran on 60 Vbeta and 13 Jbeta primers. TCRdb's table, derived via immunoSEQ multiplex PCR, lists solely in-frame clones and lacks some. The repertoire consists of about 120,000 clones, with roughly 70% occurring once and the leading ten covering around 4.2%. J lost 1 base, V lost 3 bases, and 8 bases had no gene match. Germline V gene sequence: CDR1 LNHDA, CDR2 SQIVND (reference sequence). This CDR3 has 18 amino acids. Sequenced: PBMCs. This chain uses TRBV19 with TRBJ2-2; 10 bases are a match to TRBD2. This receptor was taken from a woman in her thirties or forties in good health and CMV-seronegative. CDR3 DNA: TGTGCCAGTAGTATTGGTTTAGCGGGGGGCCGGAACACCGGGGAGCTGTTTTTT. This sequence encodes CASSIGLAGGRNTGELFF.